This T cell receptor (beta chain) was recorded in a study of cytotoxic CD8 clonotypes in ibrutinib-treated CLL. As regards this clone: Its antigen remains unidentified.

Overall study results and limits: Pretreatment clonality was elevated relative to age-matched healthy donors and paralleled circulating CD8+ T-cell counts. Elevated clonality accompanied ibrutinib response, with a return toward baseline values at progression.

Libraries of TCR beta were made from approximately 2 micrograms of genomic DNA that came from cryopreserved PBMCs. Sequencing was performed with immunoSEQ multiplex PCR; in TCRdb, only in-frame clones are kept and a portion is missing. The sample lists roughly 150,000 clones, 76% occurring once. This TCR derives from a human donor with chronic lymphocytic leukemia. The material was PBMCs, obtained after 24 months of ibrutinib treatment.

CDR3 loop: CASSAGWDNEKLFF. CDR3 bases: TGTGCCAGCAGCGCAGGGTGGGATAATGAAAAACTGTTTTTT. The chain is built from TRBV7-8 and TRBJ1-4, with D possibly TRBD1 on 5 matching bases. V gave up 5 bases and J gave up 4 bases, with 11 bases separating them. Germline V lookup: CDR1 SGHVS, CDR2 FQNEAQ. The CDR3 has 14 amino acids.